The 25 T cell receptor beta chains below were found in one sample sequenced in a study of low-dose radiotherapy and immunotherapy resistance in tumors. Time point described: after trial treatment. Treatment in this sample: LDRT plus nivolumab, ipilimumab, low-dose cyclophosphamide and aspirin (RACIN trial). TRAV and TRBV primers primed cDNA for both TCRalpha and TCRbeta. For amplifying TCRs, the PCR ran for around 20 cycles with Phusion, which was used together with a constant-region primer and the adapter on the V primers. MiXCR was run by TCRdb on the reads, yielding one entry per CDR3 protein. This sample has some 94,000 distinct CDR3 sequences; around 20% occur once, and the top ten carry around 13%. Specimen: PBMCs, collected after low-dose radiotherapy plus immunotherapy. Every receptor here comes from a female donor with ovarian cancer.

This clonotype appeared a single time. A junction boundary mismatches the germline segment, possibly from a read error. The DNA of the CDR3 is TGTGCCAGCAATTACGGGGGGCAGGGGCAGCCCCAGCATTTT. It yields the protein CASNYGGQGQPQHF. The rearrangement links TRBV6-2 or TRBV6-3 to TRBJ1-5; D might be TRBD1 (6 bases). The CDR3 length is 14 residues. Germline CDR1 is MNHEY and CDR2 is SVGEGT.

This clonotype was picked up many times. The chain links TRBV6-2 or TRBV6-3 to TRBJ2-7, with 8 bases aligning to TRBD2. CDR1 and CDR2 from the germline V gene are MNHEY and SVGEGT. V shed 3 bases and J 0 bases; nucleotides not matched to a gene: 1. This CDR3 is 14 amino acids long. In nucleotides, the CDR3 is TGTGCCAGCAGTTATGGGACTAGCTCCTACGAGCAGTACTTC. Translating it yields CASSYGTSSYEQYF.

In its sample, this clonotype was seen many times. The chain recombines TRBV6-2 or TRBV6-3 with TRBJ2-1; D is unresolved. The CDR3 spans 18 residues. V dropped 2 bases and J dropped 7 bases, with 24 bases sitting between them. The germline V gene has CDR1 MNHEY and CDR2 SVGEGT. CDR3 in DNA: TGTGCCAGCAGTTACACGGGCGCCGGGCCCCGTCGGCCGAATGAGCAGTTCTTC. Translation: CASSYTGAGPRRPNEQFF.

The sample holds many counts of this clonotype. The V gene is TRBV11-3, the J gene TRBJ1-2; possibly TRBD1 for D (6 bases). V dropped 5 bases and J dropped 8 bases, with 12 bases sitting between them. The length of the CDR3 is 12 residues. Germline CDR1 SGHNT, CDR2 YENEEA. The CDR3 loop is CASSPGRGGYTF. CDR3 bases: TGTGCCAGCAGCCCAGGGAGGGGGGGCTACACCTTC.

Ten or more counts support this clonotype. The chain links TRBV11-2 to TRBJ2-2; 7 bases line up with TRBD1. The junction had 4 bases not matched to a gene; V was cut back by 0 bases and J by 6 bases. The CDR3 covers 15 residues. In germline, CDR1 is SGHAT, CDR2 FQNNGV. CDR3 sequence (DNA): TGTGCCAGCAGCTTAGATGGGACAGACGCCGGGGAGCTGTTTTTT. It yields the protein CASSLDGTDAGELFF.

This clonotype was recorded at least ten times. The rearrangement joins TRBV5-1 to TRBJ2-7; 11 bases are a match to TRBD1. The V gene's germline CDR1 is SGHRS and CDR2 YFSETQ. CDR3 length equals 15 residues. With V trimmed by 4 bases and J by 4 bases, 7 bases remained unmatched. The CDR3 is CASSPRTGGMYEQYF. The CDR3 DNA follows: TGCGCCAGCAGCCCACGGACAGGGGGCATGTACGAGCAGTACTTC.

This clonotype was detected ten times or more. The CDR3 region is CSALGTASYGYTF. CDR3 DNA: TGCAGTGCCTTGGGGACGGCAAGTTATGGCTACACCTTC. The V and J genes are TRBV20-1 and TRBJ1-2; TRBD1 might be the D (5 bases). Per the germline V gene, CDR1 is DFQATT and CDR2 is SNEGSKA (reference sequence). Between the trimmed V and J ends, which lost 6 bases and 5 bases, there was a span of 16 bases. CDR3 length equals 13 residues.

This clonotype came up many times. The CDR3 DNA sequence: TGCAGTGCCCCAGCCCCCCGGGGGGGCAGAGATACGCAGTATTTT. Protein: CSAPAPRGGRDTQYF. The chain links TRBV20-1 to TRBJ2-3, with 8 bases fitting TRBD2. The length of the CDR3 is 15 residues. CDR1 and CDR2 (germline): DFQATT, SNEGSKA (reference sequence). The V and J ends lost 6 bases and 5 bases, in that order; junction bases with no gene match: 13.

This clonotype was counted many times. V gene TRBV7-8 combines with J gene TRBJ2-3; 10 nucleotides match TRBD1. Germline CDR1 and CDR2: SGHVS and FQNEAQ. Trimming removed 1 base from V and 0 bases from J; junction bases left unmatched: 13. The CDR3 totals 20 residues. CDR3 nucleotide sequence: TGTGCCAGCAGCTTAGGGCACACTTCGTGGGGACAGGGGAGCACAGATACGCAGTATTTT. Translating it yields CASSLGHTSWGQGSTDTQYF.

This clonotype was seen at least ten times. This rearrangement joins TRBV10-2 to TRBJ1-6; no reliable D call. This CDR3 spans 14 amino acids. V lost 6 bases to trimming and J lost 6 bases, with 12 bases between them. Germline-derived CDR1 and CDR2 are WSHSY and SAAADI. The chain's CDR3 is CASRSGSGNSPLHF. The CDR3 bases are TGCGCCAGCAGGAGTGGATCCGGTAATTCACCCCTCCACTTT.

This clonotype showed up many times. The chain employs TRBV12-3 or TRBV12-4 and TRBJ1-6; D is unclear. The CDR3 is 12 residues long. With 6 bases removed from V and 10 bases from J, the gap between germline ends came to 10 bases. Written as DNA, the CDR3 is TGTGCCAGCAGCACTTCGGTCTCACCCCTCCACTTT. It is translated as CASSTSVSPLHF.

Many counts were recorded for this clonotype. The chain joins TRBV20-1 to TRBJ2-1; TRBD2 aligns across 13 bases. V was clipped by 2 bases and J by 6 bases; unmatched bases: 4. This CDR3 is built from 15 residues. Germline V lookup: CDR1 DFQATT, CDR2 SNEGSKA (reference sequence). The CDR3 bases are TGCAGTGCTAGACGGACTAGCGGGAGTTTCAATGAGCAGTTCTTC. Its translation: CSARRTSGSFNEQFF.

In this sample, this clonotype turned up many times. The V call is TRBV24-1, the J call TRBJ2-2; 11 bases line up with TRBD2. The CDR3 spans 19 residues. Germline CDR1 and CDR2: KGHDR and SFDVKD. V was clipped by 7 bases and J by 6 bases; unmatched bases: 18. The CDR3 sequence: CATSNRRLAGGPFAGELFF. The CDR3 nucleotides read TGTGCCACCAGCAACCGTCGGCTAGCGGGAGGACCCTTCGCCGGGGAGCTGTTTTTT.

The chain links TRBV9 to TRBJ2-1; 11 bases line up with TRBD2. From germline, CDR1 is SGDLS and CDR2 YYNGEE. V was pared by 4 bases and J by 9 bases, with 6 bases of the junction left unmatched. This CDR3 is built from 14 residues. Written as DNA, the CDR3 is TGTGCCAGCAGCACCGGGACTAGCGGCGTTGAGCAGTTCTTC. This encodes CASSTGTSGVEQFF.

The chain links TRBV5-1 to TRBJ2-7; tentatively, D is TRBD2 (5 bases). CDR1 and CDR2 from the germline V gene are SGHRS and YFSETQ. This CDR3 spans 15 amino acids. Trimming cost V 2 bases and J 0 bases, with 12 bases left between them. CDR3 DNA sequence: TGCGCCAGCAGCTTTCCCCGGGGTAACTCCTACGAGCAGTACTTC. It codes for CASSFPRGNSYEQYF.

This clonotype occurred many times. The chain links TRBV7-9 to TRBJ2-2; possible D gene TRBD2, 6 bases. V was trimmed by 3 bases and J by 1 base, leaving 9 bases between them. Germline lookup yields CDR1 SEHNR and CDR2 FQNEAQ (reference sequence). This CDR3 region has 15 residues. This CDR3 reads CASSLRRENTGELFF. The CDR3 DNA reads TGTGCCAGCAGCTTGCGGAGGGAGAACACCGGGGAGCTGTTTTTT.

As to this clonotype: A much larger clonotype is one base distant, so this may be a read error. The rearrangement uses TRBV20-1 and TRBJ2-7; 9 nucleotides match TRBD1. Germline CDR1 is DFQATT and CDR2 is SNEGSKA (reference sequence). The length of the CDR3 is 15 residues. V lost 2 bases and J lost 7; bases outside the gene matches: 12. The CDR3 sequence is CSARSSGTGTNEQYF. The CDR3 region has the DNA TGCAGTGCTAGATCCTCCGGGACAGGGACGAATGAGCAGTACTTC.

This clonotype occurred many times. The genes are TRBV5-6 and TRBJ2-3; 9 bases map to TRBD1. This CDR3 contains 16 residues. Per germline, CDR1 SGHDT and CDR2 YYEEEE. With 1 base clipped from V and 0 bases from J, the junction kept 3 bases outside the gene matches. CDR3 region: CASSLLGQGSTDTQYF. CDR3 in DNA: TGTGCCAGCAGCTTGCTTGGACAGGGGAGCACAGATACGCAGTATTTT.

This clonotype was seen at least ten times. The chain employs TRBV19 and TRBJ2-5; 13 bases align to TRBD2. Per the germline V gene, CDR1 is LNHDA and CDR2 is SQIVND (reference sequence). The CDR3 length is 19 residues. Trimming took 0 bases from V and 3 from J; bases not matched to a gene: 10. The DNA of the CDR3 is TGTGCCAGTAGTATAGACGCCCCCTCACTAGCGGGAGGGGAAGAGACCCAGTACTTC. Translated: CASSIDAPSLAGGEETQYF.

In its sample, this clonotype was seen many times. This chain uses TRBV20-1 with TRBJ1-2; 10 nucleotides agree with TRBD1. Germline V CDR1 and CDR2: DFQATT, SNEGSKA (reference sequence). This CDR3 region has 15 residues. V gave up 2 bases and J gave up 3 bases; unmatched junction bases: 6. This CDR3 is CSARLSGTGDYGYTF. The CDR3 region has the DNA TGCAGTGCTAGATTAAGCGGGACAGGGGACTATGGCTACACCTTC.

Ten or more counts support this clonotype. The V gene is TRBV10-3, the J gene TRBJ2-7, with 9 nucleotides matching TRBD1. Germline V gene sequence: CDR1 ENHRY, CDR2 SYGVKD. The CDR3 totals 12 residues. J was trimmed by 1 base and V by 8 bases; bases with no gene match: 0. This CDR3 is CAIGTGSYEQYF. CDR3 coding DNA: TGTGCCATCGGGACAGGGTCCTACGAGCAGTACTTC.

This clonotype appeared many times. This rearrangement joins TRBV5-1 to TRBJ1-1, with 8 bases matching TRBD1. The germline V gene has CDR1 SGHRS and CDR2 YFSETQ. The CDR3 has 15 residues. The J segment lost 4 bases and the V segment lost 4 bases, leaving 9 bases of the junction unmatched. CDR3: CASSPTGARGTEAFF. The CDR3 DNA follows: TGCGCCAGCAGCCCGACAGGGGCGCGGGGCACTGAAGCTTTCTTT.

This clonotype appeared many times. The CDR3 loop is CASMRDTATTDTQYF. The CDR3 DNA sequence: TGTGCCAGTATGAGGGACACGGCCACAACAGATACGCAGTATTTT. J is TRBJ2-3 and V is TRBV19; D is perhaps TRBD1 (6 bases). The CDR3 spans 15 residues. V was shortened by 7 bases and J by 3 bases, with 17 bases between the two germline ends. Per the germline V gene, CDR1 is LNHDA and CDR2 is SQIVND (reference sequence).

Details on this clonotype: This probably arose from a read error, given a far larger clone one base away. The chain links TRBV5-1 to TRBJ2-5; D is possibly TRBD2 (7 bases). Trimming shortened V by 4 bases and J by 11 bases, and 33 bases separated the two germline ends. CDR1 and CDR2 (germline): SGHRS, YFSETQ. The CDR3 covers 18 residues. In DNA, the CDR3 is TGCGCCAGCAGCCCAAGGGGGTTGGCGGGAGCTAACTACAATGAGCAGTACTTC. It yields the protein CASSPRGLAGANYNEQYF.

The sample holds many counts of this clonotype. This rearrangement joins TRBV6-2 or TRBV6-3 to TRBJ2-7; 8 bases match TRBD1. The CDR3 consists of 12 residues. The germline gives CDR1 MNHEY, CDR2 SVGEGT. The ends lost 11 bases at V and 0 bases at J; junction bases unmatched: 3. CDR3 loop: CALGQDSYEQYF. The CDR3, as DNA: TGTGCCCTGGGACAGGACTCCTACGAGCAGTACTTC.